This passage covers 29 T cell receptor beta chains from one sample sequenced in a study of T cell responses to AZD1222 COVID-19 vaccine. Using immunoSEQ multiplex PCR, the repertoire was profiled, and TCRdb retains in-frame clones only, with some absent. Here the sample spans around 180,000 clones, more than 70% being singletons. Source: peripheral blood, taken 28 days after the second AZD1222 dose. Every receptor here comes from an adult who received the AZD1222 COVID-19 vaccine.

This chain links TRBV5-4 with TRBJ2-7; 11 nucleotides line up with TRBD2. V lost 4 bases to trimming and J lost 2 bases; unmatched junction nucleotides: 5. The CDR3 extends over 15 amino acids. The germline V gene has CDR1 SGHNT and CDR2 YYREEE (reference sequence). CDR3 bases: TGTGCCAGCAGCCATGGGACTAGCGGAACCTACGAGCAGTACTTC. Its translation: CASSHGTSGTYEQYF.

The CDR3 loop reads CAAGVPGNTIYF. Written as DNA, the CDR3 is TGTGCCGCCGGGGTGCCTGGAAACACCATATATTTT. The chain combines TRBV6-5 with TRBJ1-3; D unresolved. From germline, CDR1 is MNHEY and CDR2 SVGAGI. The CDR3 sequence is 12 residues long. The V and J ends lost 11 bases and 2 bases respectively, with 10 bases between them.

This chain joins TRBV28 and TRBJ2-2; 9 bases fit TRBD1. Germline CDR1 MDHEN, CDR2 SYDVKM. V was pared by 5 bases and J by 9 bases, with 10 bases of the junction left unmatched. This CDR3 spans 15 amino acids. This CDR3 reads CASSPLDRGRRELFF. DNA of the CDR3: TGTGCCAGCAGTCCCTTGGACAGGGGAAGGAGGGAGCTGTTTTTT.

The CDR3 DNA is TGTGCCAGCAGCGGAGATATCATGAACACTGAAGCTTTCTTT. Translation gives CASSGDIMNTEAFF. This chain connects TRBV28 to TRBJ1-1; D is undetermined. The germline V gene has CDR1 MDHEN and CDR2 SYDVKM. The V gene lost 6 bases and the J gene lost 0 bases, with 11 bases spanning the gap. The CDR3 covers 14 residues.

This chain joins TRBV6-5 and TRBJ2-7; 9 positions match TRBD2. V gave up 0 bases and J gave up 5 bases; unmatched junction bases: 5. Germline assignment: CDR1 MNHEY and CDR2 SVGAGI. The CDR3 spans 15 residues. The CDR3 DNA sequence: TGTGCCAGCAGTTACTCGGGGACTAGCATCGACGAGCAGTACTTC. Translation gives CASSYSGTSIDEQYF.

The rearrangement joins TRBV28 to TRBJ2-4; D may match TRBD1 or TRBD2 (5 bases each). The ends were cut back, 5 bases at V and 1 base at J, with 9 bases in the middle. Germline lookup yields CDR1 MDHEN and CDR2 SYDVKM. The CDR3 is 14 residues long. The CDR3 DNA is TGTGCCAGCAGTCGGGACGACGCCAAAAACATTCAGTACTTC. Amino acids: CASSRDDAKNIQYF.

The chain uses TRBV27 and TRBJ2-7; D is perhaps TRBD1 (6 bases). With 7 bases removed from V and 4 bases from J, the gap between germline ends came to 17 bases. Germline CDR1 reads MNHEY; CDR2 reads SMNVEV (reference sequence). The CDR3 is 14 amino acids. The DNA of the CDR3 is TGTGCCAGCACCACGACAGGCCAAACTTACGAGCAGTACTTC. This sequence encodes CASTTTGQTYEQYF.

The chain joins TRBV2 to TRBJ2-3, with 8 bases aligning to TRBD1. Germline V lookup: CDR1 SNHLY, CDR2 FYNNEI. With V trimmed by 6 bases and J by 3 bases, 8 bases remained unmatched. This CDR3 spans 15 amino acids. This chain's CDR3 is CASSQTGDRTDTQYF. CDR3 coding DNA: TGTGCCAGCAGCCAGACAGGGGATAGGACAGATACGCAGTATTTT.

This chain joins TRBV11-2 and TRBJ2-1; D possibly corresponds to TRBD2 (6 bases). CDR1 is SGHAT and CDR2 is FQNNGV in the germline V gene. The CDR3 has 14 residues. V lost 5 bases, J lost 4 bases, and 12 bases lay in between. The CDR3 reads CASSPGLFYNEQFF. DNA for the CDR3: TGTGCCAGCAGCCCGGGACTCTTTTACAATGAGCAGTTCTTC.

CDR3 sequence: CASWRGETQYF. The CDR3 coding sequence is TGTGCCAGCTGGAGGGGTGAGACCCAGTACTTC. The rearrangement links TRBV7-9 to TRBJ2-5, with a possible D match to TRBD2 (6 bases). Trimming stripped 8 bases from V and 5 bases from J, with 9 bases between. The CDR3 runs 11 residues. The germline gives CDR1 SEHNR, CDR2 FQNEAQ (reference sequence).

The chain joins TRBV7-2 to TRBJ1-5; D is unresolved. The length of the CDR3 is 13 residues. Germline lookup yields CDR1 SGHTA and CDR2 FQGNSA. The V and J ends lost 5 bases and 8 bases respectively, with 13 bases between them. CDR3 coding DNA: TGTGCCAGCAGCGGACGGGTTTCGAAGCCCCAGCATTTT. Encoded protein: CASSGRVSKPQHF.

This clone has just a few counts. This chain connects TRBV6-2 or TRBV6-3 to TRBJ1-6, with D tentatively TRBD1 (6 bases). The CDR3 spans 15 residues. V lost 5 bases and J lost 5, with 13 bases in between. Germline loops: CDR1 MNHEY, CDR2 SVGEGT. CDR3 nucleotides: TGTGCCAGCAGTAACCCGGACAGCCATAATTCACCCCTCCACTTT. Protein: CASSNPDSHNSPLHF.

This rearrangement joins TRBV7-9 to TRBJ2-1; weak D call: TRBD1 (5 bases). The germline V gene has CDR1 SEHNR and CDR2 FQNEAQ (reference sequence). The CDR3 contains 15 residues. Trimming left V 5 bases short and J 4 bases short, with 15 bases between. This CDR3 is CASSARRGGYNEQFF. CDR3 nucleotides: TGTGCCAGCAGCGCCCGAAGGGGTGGTTACAATGAGCAGTTCTTC.

The gene calls are TRBV5-1 and TRBJ2-7; D might be TRBD1 (5 bases). V lost 4 bases, J lost 3 bases, and 17 bases lay in between. This CDR3 is 15 amino acids long. The germline gives CDR1 SGHRS, CDR2 YFSETQ. CDR3 DNA sequence: TGCGCCAGCAGCATCCAGGGTCTCCCCGGCTACGAGCAGTACTTC. Protein sequence: CASSIQGLPGYEQYF.

This clone has just a few counts. This chain connects TRBV7-8 to TRBJ1-6; TRBD1 matches at 7 bases. CDR3 length: 15 amino acids. Unmatched junction bases numbered 3, after V lost 4 bases and J lost 3 bases. Germline V CDR1 and CDR2: SGHVS, FQNEAQ. The CDR3 sequence: CASSSRDSYNSPLHF. DNA for the CDR3: TGTGCCAGCAGCTCCAGGGACAGCTATAATTCACCCCTCCACTTT.

The CDR3 loop is CASSETGETQYF. The CDR3, as DNA: TGTGCCAGCAGCGAGACTGGGGAGACCCAGTACTTC. The chain couples TRBV7-3 to TRBJ2-5; no firm D call. The CDR3 runs to 12 residues. Germline values: CDR1 SGHTA, CDR2 FQGTGA. V lost 5 bases, J lost 5 bases, and 9 bases lay in between.

The gene calls are TRBV19 and TRBJ2-3; D uncertain. Looked up from germline, CDR1 is LNHDA and CDR2 is SQIVND (reference sequence). There are 14 residues in the CDR3. V dropped 6 bases and J dropped 4 bases, with 14 bases sitting between them. CDR3 DNA sequence: TGTGCCAGTAGGGTAGTTTGGCAAGCAGATACGCAGTATTTT. Amino acids: CASRVVWQADTQYF. Full variable domain (remainder filled in from reference TRBV19 and TRBJ2-3): DGGITQSPKYLFRKEGQNVTLSCEQNLNHDAMYWYRQDPGQGLRLIYYSQIVNDFQKGDIAEGYSVSREKKESFPLTVTSAQKNPTAFYLCASRVVWQADTQYFGPGTRLTVL.

The chain uses TRBV6-5 and TRBJ2-2; TRBD1 matches 7 bases. The ends lost 7 bases at V and 6 bases at J; junction bases unmatched: 5. CDR1 MNHEY and CDR2 SVGAGI come from the germline V gene. This CDR3 comprises 13 residues. The CDR3 sequence is CASNTGAPGELFF. The CDR3 bases are TGTGCCAGCAATACAGGGGCCCCCGGGGAGCTGTTTTTT.

This chain connects TRBV7-9 to TRBJ1-4; TRBD1 is a possible D gene (5 bases). This CDR3 is built from 13 residues. V dropped 4 bases and J dropped 8 bases, with 11 bases sitting between them. Germline values: CDR1 SEHNR, CDR2 FQNEAQ (reference sequence). The CDR3 DNA is TGTGCCAGCAGCTCCAGGACAAACGAAAAACTGTTTTTT. This translates into CASSSRTNEKLFF.

In this sample, this clone turned up once. CDR3 in DNA: TGTGCCAGCAGTTATGATAGGGCACCTTACGAGCAGTACTTC. Translation gives CASSYDRAPYEQYF. The chain links TRBV6-5 to TRBJ2-7; D unclear. V gave up 3 bases and J gave up 4 bases, with 13 bases separating them. CDR3 size: 14 residues. The germline V gene has CDR1 MNHEY and CDR2 SVGAGI.

There are a few counts of this clone. V and J are TRBV29-1 and TRBJ1-2, with 11 bases aligning to TRBD1. Germline loops: CDR1 SQVTM, CDR2 ANQGSEA. With 0 bases clipped from V and 2 bases from J, the junction kept 5 bases outside the gene matches. The CDR3 runs to 16 residues. CDR3 sequence: CSVEDRTGGGNYGYTF. CDR3 nucleotide sequence: TGCAGCGTTGAAGATCGGACAGGGGGCGGCAACTATGGCTACACCTTC. Full variable domain (missing parts from reference TRBV29-1 and TRBJ1-2): SAVISQKPSRDICQRGTSLTIQCQVDSQVTMMFWYRQQPGQSLTLIATANQGSEATYESGFVIDKFPISRPNLTFSTLTVSNMSPEDSSIYLCSVEDRTGGGNYGYTFGSGTRLTVV.

The chain joins TRBV6-5 to TRBJ2-5, with 7 bases matching TRBD2. Trimming took 6 bases from V and 2 from J; bases not matched to a gene: 3. The CDR3 is 13 amino acids. The germline gives CDR1 MNHEY, CDR2 SVGAGI. For the CDR3, the DNA is TGTGCCAGCAGAGGGACTATTCAAGAGACCCAGTACTTC. Protein: CASRGTIQETQYF.

The CDR3 nucleotides are TGTGCCAGCAGCTCCACCCCGGCTAGCGGGTCGCATGAGCAGTTCTTC. It specifies CASSSTPASGSHEQFF. The gene calls are TRBV7-3 and TRBJ2-1; 8 positions agree with TRBD2. Trimming at V came to 4 bases and at J to 8 bases, leaving 13 bases not matched to a gene. The germline V gene encodes CDR1 SGHTA and CDR2 FQGTGA. This CDR3 has 16 amino acids.

The chain combines TRBV27 with TRBJ1-2; tentatively, D is TRBD1 (5 bases). The CDR3 loop spans 18 amino acids. Germline V gene data show CDR1 as MNHEY and CDR2 as SMNVEV (reference sequence). Trimming cost V 4 bases and J 0 bases, with 21 bases left between them. This chain's CDR3 is CASSSIPLRDSTNYGYTF. In DNA form, the CDR3 reads TGTGCCAGCAGTTCAATCCCGTTGCGAGACAGTACTAACTATGGCTACACCTTC.

The chain carries TRBV3-1 (or the pseudogene TRBV3-2) and TRBJ2-3; D remains unclear. CDR1 and CDR2 (germline): LGHDT, YNNKEL (reference sequence). Trimming took off 4 bases at V and 4 bases at J, with 9 bases between the two ends. The CDR3 has 13 residues. The CDR3 loop reads CASSLLRSDTQYF. As DNA, the CDR3 is TGTGCCAGCAGCCTCCTCCGATCAGATACGCAGTATTTT.

This clone was counted only a few times. The chain uses TRBV30 and TRBJ1-5, with TRBD1 matching 7 bases. In germline, CDR1 is GTSNPN, CDR2 SVGIG (reference sequence). This CDR3 comprises 16 residues. V was clipped by 7 bases and J by 0 bases; unmatched bases: 12. CDR3: CALDTGDVISNQPQHF. The CDR3 DNA sequence: TGTGCCTTAGACACAGGGGACGTGATTAGCAATCAGCCCCAGCATTTT.

This rearrangement joins TRBV30 to TRBJ1-1; D may be TRBD1 (5 bases). The CDR3 has 19 amino acids. Between the trimmed V and J ends, which lost 0 bases and 7 bases, there was a span of 30 bases. The V gene's germline CDR1 is GTSNPN and CDR2 SVGIG (reference sequence). The CDR3 here is CAWSVRGGAGSLGTSEAFF. CDR3 DNA: TGTGCCTGGAGTGTAAGGGGTGGGGCGGGGTCCCTGGGAACAAGTGAAGCTTTCTTT.

V gene TRBV19 combines with J gene TRBJ1-1; D gene unclear. Per the germline V gene, CDR1 is LNHDA and CDR2 is SQIVND (reference sequence). V gave up 7 bases and J gave up 1 base, with 19 bases separating them. This CDR3 contains 16 residues. DNA for the CDR3: TGTGCCAGTACCGTCTTGGACGGACGTCCGAACACTGAAGCTTTCTTT. Its protein product is CASTVLDGRPNTEAFF.

The chain has TRBV29-1 and TRBJ2-7, with TRBD1 matching 10 bases. The CDR3 loop spans 12 amino acids. V shed 8 bases and J 6 bases; nucleotides not matched to a gene: 7. Germline CDR1 is SQVTM and CDR2 is ANQGSEA. The chain's CDR3 is CSLSTGGGEQYF. DNA of the CDR3: TGCAGCCTATCGACAGGGGGCGGCGAGCAGTACTTC.